Listed here are 16 T cell receptor beta chains from one sample, sequenced in a study of blood T cell repertoires in COVID-19 (dated by TCRdb to about 2020). Libraries came from the immunoSEQ multiplex PCR assay. TCRdb took this table from immuneACCESS and kept in-frame rearrangements with V and J called. Such tables lack part of the clones; where checked against another copy, unresolved V genes explain under half of the gap, and the rest is unexplained. Present in this sample are more than 150,000 clones, approximately 80% of which were seen just once. The ten largest clones add up to 9.5% to 11% of the sample. The sequencing sample was made of PBMCs or T cells enriched from blood (not recorded which). Receptors originate from a man aged 45-60 years who had recovered from COVID-19.

The chain recombines TRBV29-1 with TRBJ2-5; no firm D call. Germline V gives CDR1 SQVTM, CDR2 ANQGSEA. Trimming removed 4 bases from V and 4 bases from J, with 16 bases in between. The CDR3 consists of 14 residues. CDR3 nucleotide sequence: TGCAGCGTTGTAATCAATCCGGGTCCAGAGACCCAGTACTTC. Its translation is CSVVINPGPETQYF.

V is TRBV28 and J is TRBJ2-2, with TRBD1 matching over 9 bases. The CDR3 loop spans 15 amino acids. The V and J ends lost 3 bases and 7 bases, in that order; junction bases with no gene match: 6. CDR1 is MDHEN, CDR2 SYDVKM, per germline. Written as DNA, the CDR3 is TGTGCCAGCAGTTTTGGGACAGGGTTGCACGGGGAGCTGTTTTTT. The encoded protein is CASSFGTGLHGELFF.

The chain employs TRBV11-2 and TRBJ2-7; 7 bases align to TRBD1. Germline V lookup: CDR1 SGHAT, CDR2 FQNNGV. The CDR3 consists of 13 residues. The ends lost 4 bases at V and 2 bases at J; junction bases unmatched: 2. CDR3 DNA: TGTGCCAGCAGCTCCGACAGGGCCTACGAGCAGTACTTC. Protein: CASSSDRAYEQYF.

This clone has a count of ten or more. This chain uses TRBV4-2 with TRBJ2-7; TRBD1 is a possible D gene (6 bases). Trimming cost V 1 base and J 0 bases, with 10 bases left between them. The germline gives CDR1 LGHNA, CDR2 YNFKEQ. This CDR3 comprises 15 residues. This CDR3 reads CASSQGQGPSYEQYF. CDR3 bases: TGTGCCAGCAGCCAAGGTCAGGGGCCCTCCTACGAGCAGTACTTC.

This clone was detected a few times. DNA of the CDR3: TGTGCCACCAGTGAGGCTTGGGGGGGGCGAGGCGAGCAGTACTTC. Translating it yields CATSEAWGGRGEQYF. The chain joins TRBV24-1 to TRBJ2-7, with D possibly matching TRBD2 (7 bases). CDR3 length equals 15 residues. From germline, CDR1 is KGHDR and CDR2 SFDVKD. V was pared by 4 bases and J by 6 bases, with 18 bases between.

The chain carries TRBV29-1 and TRBJ2-2; 7 bases fit TRBD1. The V segment lost 7 bases and the J segment 0 bases; nucleotides outside the gene matches: 8. Per germline, CDR1 SQVTM and CDR2 ANQGSEA. CDR3 length equals 15 residues. As DNA, the CDR3 is TGCAGCGCACGACAGGGATCCGCGAACACCGGGGAGCTGTTTTTT. Translating it yields CSARQGSANTGELFF.

The chain combines TRBV5-3 with TRBJ2-3; 12 nucleotides line up with TRBD1. TRBV5-3 has ORF status, its function being uncertain. This CDR3 is built from 16 residues. V gave up 4 bases and J gave up 4 bases; unmatched junction bases: 7. Here the CDR3 DNA reads TGTGCCAGAAGCGTATCGGGACAGGGGGCATCAGATACGCAGTATTTT. Its protein is CARSVSGQGASDTQYF.

The genes are TRBV28 and TRBJ1-5; D is unresolved. The V end lost 6 bases, the J end lost 8 bases, and 14 bases lay between the germline ends. Germline assignment: CDR1 MDHEN and CDR2 SYDVKM. This CDR3 region has 13 residues. This CDR3 is CASRRVSEEPQHF. The CDR3 nucleotides are TGTGCCAGCAGGAGGGTCAGCGAAGAGCCCCAGCATTTT.

This clone was seen only once. The chain is built from TRBV6-5 and TRBJ2-7, with 8 positions matching TRBD1. In germline, CDR1 is MNHEY, CDR2 SVGAGI. There are 15 residues in the CDR3. Losses at the gene ends were 1 base for V and 2 bases for J; bases not matched to a gene: 4. The chain's CDR3 is CASSYYSRGPYEQYF. Here the CDR3 DNA reads TGTGCCAGCAGTTACTATTCCAGGGGGCCCTACGAGCAGTACTTC.

The rearrangement joins TRBV5-1 to TRBJ2-7; 9 positions match TRBD1. Germline V gene lookup returns CDR1 SGHRS and CDR2 YFSETQ. This CDR3 has 14 amino acids. Trimming took 3 bases from V and 3 from J; bases not matched to a gene: 4. The CDR3 is CASSSGTGIYEQYF. The CDR3 DNA reads TGCGCCAGCAGCTCCGGGACAGGGATCTACGAGCAGTACTTC.

CDR3 sequence reads: CASSLLGLAGGYEQYF. CDR3 in DNA: TGTGCCAGCAGCTTATTGGGACTAGCGGGAGGGTACGAGCAGTACTTC. The chain recombines TRBV7-2 with TRBJ2-7; the match to TRBD2 covers 16 bases. The V gene's germline CDR1 is SGHTA and CDR2 FQGNSA. The CDR3 contains 16 residues. V lost 2 bases and J lost 4; bases outside the gene matches: 2.

Note on this clone: Other DNA sequences of this sample code for an identical CDR3. V gene TRBV9 combines with J gene TRBJ1-6; 10 bases are shared with TRBD1. Germline V gene lookup returns CDR1 SGDLS and CDR2 YYNGEE. The CDR3 runs 15 residues. V was clipped by 3 bases and J by 7 bases; unmatched bases: 4. The CDR3, as DNA: TGTGCCAGCAGCGCGGGGGACAGGGGAAATTCACCCCTCCACTTT. Translation: CASSAGDRGNSPLHF.

This chain uses TRBV9 with TRBJ1-4; 9 bases align to TRBD1. The CDR3 runs 16 residues. V was clipped by 4 bases and J by 5 bases; unmatched bases: 9. The germline V gene encodes CDR1 SGDLS and CDR2 YYNGEE. CDR3 in DNA: TGTGCCAGCAGCAAGTCCGGGACAGGGAGCAATGAAAAACTGTTTTTT. Translating it yields CASSKSGTGSNEKLFF.

The table lists this clone with a count of one. The V and J genes are TRBV11-2 and TRBJ1-2; possibly TRBD1 for D (6 bases). The CDR3 contains 15 residues. The germline gives CDR1 SGHAT, CDR2 FQNNGV. The V gene lost 1 base and the J gene lost 4 bases, with 13 bases spanning the gap. This CDR3 is CASSLVAGVGYGYTF. CDR3 in DNA: TGTGCCAGCAGCTTAGTGGCAGGGGTAGGCTATGGCTACACCTTC.

This rearrangement joins TRBV5-4 to TRBJ1-2; D is ambiguous. Trimming left V 1 base short and J 2 bases short, with 6 bases between. The CDR3 loop spans 13 amino acids. From germline, CDR1 is SGHNT and CDR2 YYREEE (reference sequence). DNA for the CDR3: TGTGCCAGCAGCTTGAGAGGGAACTATGGCTACACCTTC. Its protein is CASSLRGNYGYTF.

CDR3 sequence: CASSEQRGLDTQYF. The CDR3 coding sequence is TGTGCCAGCAGCGAACAGCGGGGTTTAGATACGCAGTATTTT. The chain joins TRBV7-9 to TRBJ2-3; 7 nucleotides line up with TRBD2. The CDR3 is 14 residues long. V was pared by 5 bases and J by 5 bases, with 7 bases of the junction left unmatched. From germline, CDR1 is SEHNR and CDR2 FQNEAQ (reference sequence).